The clone carrying this T cell receptor (beta chain) has a single count. Antigen specificity is unknown. The sample carries other DNA sequences with the same CDR3. These data come from a study of shared clonotypes between healthy human individuals. Study results and limitations: Larger richness was generally estimated for naive than memory subsets. Roughly 5% was the fraction of naive CD4 clonotypes found shared across several donors.

It was at deep level that the assay was run. Repertoires were generated with immunoSEQ multiplex PCR, while TCRdb's copy carries only in-frame clones and drops some. The table has some 2 million clones, roughly 95% seen once. The CDR3 spans 12 residues. Germline V CDR1 and CDR2: SNHLY, FYNNEI. With 3 bases removed from V and 5 bases from J, the gap between germline ends came to 7 bases. Sample: naive CD4+ T cells sorted from blood. Subset given: CD45RA+ positively selected. The receptor's source is a man between 18 and 29 years old in good health. J is TRBJ2-5 and V is TRBV2; D unresolved. The CDR3 region is CASSEARETQYF. The CDR3 nucleotides read TGTGCCAGCAGTGAGGCTCGTGAGACCCAGTACTTC. Filled out from reference TRBV2 and TRBJ2-5, the complete variable domain reads EPEVTQTPSHQVTQMGQEVILRCVPISNHLYFYWYRQILGQKVEFLVSFYNNEISEKSEIFDDQFSVERPDGSNFTLKIRSTKLEDSAMYFCASSEARETQYFGPGTRLLVL.